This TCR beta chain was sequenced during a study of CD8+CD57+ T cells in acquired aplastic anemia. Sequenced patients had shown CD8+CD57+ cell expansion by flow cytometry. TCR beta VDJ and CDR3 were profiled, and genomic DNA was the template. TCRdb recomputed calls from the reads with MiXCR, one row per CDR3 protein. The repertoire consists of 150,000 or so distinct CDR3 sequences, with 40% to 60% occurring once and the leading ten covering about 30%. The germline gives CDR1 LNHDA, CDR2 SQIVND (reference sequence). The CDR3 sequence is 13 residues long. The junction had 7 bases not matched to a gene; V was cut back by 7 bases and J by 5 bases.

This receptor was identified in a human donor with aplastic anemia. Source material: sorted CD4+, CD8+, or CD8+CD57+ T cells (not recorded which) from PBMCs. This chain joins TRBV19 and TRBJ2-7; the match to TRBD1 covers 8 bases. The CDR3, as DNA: TGTGCCAGTACCTCCCAGGGGGCAAACGAGCAGTACTTC. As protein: CASTSQGANEQYF.